A selection of T cell receptor beta chains follows, all from one sample in a study of metastatic and nonmetastatic thyroid tumors. TCRdb re-clonotyped the PCR reads via MiXCR. Here the sample spans over 30,000 clones, 20% to 25% being singletons. Source material: tumor tissue. These receptors all stem from a male donor with papillary thyroid cancer or a benign thyroid nodule (not recorded which). Some clones in this sample may be carry-over from other donors' samples. The CDR3 runs from the conserved cysteine through the conserved F or W. D genes are given only for firm matches. The size entry is marked missing in some rows and otherwise reads once, few, many or a size class.

j_gene: TRBJ2-5; d_gene: TRBD2; v_gene: TRBV7-2; abundance: NA; CDR3nt: TGTGCCAGCAGCTTAGTCGAAGCGGGGACCCAAGAGGCCCAGTACTTC; CDR3aa: CASSLVEAGTQEAQYF
j_gene: TRBJ1-1; d_gene: NA; v_gene: TRBV28; abundance: many; CDR3nt: TGTGCCAGCAGTCTCCTCGGCGTTGAAGCTTTCTTT; CDR3aa: CASSLLGVEAFF
j_gene: TRBJ1-2; d_gene: NA; v_gene: TRBV5-1; abundance: NA; CDR3nt: TGCGCCAGCAGCCCTCCGGGGTTCGGGGGCTATGGCTACACCTTC; CDR3aa: CASSPPGFGGYGYTF
j_gene: TRBJ2-7; d_gene: TRBD2; v_gene: TRBV20-1; abundance: NA; CDR3nt: TGCAGTGCTACCCTAGCGGAAGGTAGCAACGAGCAGTACTTC; CDR3aa: CSATLAEGSNEQYF
j_gene: TRBJ2-7; d_gene: NA; v_gene: TRBV11-2; abundance: many; CDR3nt: TGTGCCAGCAGCCAGTACTACGAGCAGTACTTC; CDR3aa: CASSQYYEQYF
j_gene: TRBJ2-6; d_gene: NA; v_gene: TRBV6-1; abundance: NA; CDR3nt: TGTGCCAGCAGTACACAATCTGGGGCCAACGTCCTGACTTTC; CDR3aa: CASSTQSGANVLTF
j_gene: TRBJ2-7; d_gene: NA; v_gene: TRBV2; abundance: medium-sized; CDR3nt: TGTGCCAGCATGGATGGCAGCGTCCCCCCCTACGAGCAGTACTTC; CDR3aa: CASMDGSVPPYEQYF
j_gene: TRBJ1-1; d_gene: NA; v_gene: TRBV7-8; abundance: NA; CDR3nt: TGTGCCAGCAGCTTTAAGGGGCTCACTGAAGCTTTCTTT; CDR3aa: CASSFKGLTEAFF
j_gene: TRBJ2-1; d_gene: TRBD1; v_gene: TRBV5-1; abundance: many; CDR3nt: TGCGCCAGCAGCCCCGGGACAGGGTGGAATGAGCAGTTCTTC; CDR3aa: CASSPGTGWNEQFF
j_gene: TRBJ2-5; d_gene: NA; v_gene: TRBV5-1; abundance: many; CDR3nt: TGCGCCAGCAGCTTGGCCGGCGCGGAATACCAAGAGACCCAGTACTTC; CDR3aa: CASSLAGAEYQETQYF
j_gene: TRBJ2-5; d_gene: NA; v_gene: TRBV6-1; abundance: few; CDR3nt: TGTGCCAGCAGATTCCTAGTTCAAGAGACCCAGTACTTC; CDR3aa: CASRFLVQETQYF
j_gene: TRBJ2-1; d_gene: TRBD2; v_gene: TRBV30; abundance: many; CDR3nt: TGTGCCTGGAGTGTGTTGGCGGGAGGGCCAAGCGGTGAGCAGTTCTTC; CDR3aa: CAWSVLAGGPSGEQFF
j_gene: TRBJ2-1; d_gene: NA; v_gene: TRBV20-1; abundance: many; CDR3nt: TGCAGTGCTAGGCGGGACCACAACTACAATGAGCAGTTCTTC; CDR3aa: CSARRDHNYNEQFF
j_gene: TRBJ2-2; d_gene: NA; v_gene: TRBV6-1; abundance: few; CDR3nt: TGTGCCAGCAGTGAAGCCTGGGGCGCCGGGGAGCTGTTTTTT; CDR3aa: CASSEAWGAGELFF
j_gene: TRBJ1-1; d_gene: NA; v_gene: TRBV6-1; abundance: few; CDR3nt: TGTGCCAGCAGTGCGGGTGTATGCCCTGAAGCTTTCTTT; CDR3aa: CASSAGVCPEAFF
j_gene: TRBJ1-6; d_gene: NA; v_gene: TRBV27; abundance: medium-sized; CDR3nt: TGTGCCAGCAGTACAGGACAGCTAGGGATATATTCACCCCTCCACTTT; CDR3aa: CASSTGQLGIYSPLHF
j_gene: TRBJ1-4; d_gene: NA; v_gene: TRBV30; abundance: NA; CDR3nt: TGTGCCTGGAGTAATGTCATCACAGCGAACAATGAAGAGCGTGAAAAACTGTTTTTT; CDR3aa: CAWSNVITANNEEREKLFF
j_gene: TRBJ2-7; d_gene: NA; v_gene: TRBV20-1; abundance: few; CDR3nt: TGCAGTGCACCGAAGGACGGCTCGCTCCTCTACGAGCAGTACTTC; CDR3aa: CSAPKDGSLLYEQYF
j_gene: TRBJ2-7; d_gene: NA; v_gene: TRBV6-2/TRBV6-3; abundance: few; CDR3nt: TGTGCCAGCAGTTACAAGACGGGATTCATATCCTACGAGCAGTACTTC; CDR3aa: CASSYKTGFISYEQYF
j_gene: TRBJ2-4; d_gene: NA; v_gene: TRBV2; abundance: many; CDR3nt: TGTGCCAGCACGGGTGGCGAGGGCATTCAGTACTTC; CDR3aa: CASTGGEGIQYF
j_gene: TRBJ2-7; d_gene: NA; v_gene: TRBV19; abundance: NA; CDR3nt: TGTGCCAGTAGTATAGCGGGAGTATCTTTTGAGCATTACTTC; CDR3aa: CASSIAGVSFEHYF
j_gene: TRBJ1-5; d_gene: NA; v_gene: TRBV2; abundance: NA; CDR3nt: TGTGCCAGCAGGATTGACGGGGGGCAACGGAATCAGCCCCAGCACTTT; CDR3aa: CASRIDGGQRNQPQHF